This T cell receptor beta chain was identified during a study of early T cells in non-severe SARS-CoV-2 infection. This clonotype has more than one count but fewer than ten. TCRdb redid the calling of the 5' RACE reads with MiXCR, one entry per CDR3 protein. The profile shows some 96,000 distinct CDR3 sequences, 14% to 15% of them singletons. CDR3 length: 19 residues. Germline values: CDR1 KGHSH, CDR2 LQKENI. The J segment lost 0 bases and the V segment lost 5 bases, leaving 12 bases of the junction unmatched. The receptor was derived from an adult who was a healthcare worker with PCR-confirmed SARS-CoV-2 infection or an uninfected control (not recorded which). The chain couples TRBV18 to TRBJ2-6; 8 nucleotides match TRBD1. Specimen: whole blood. CDR3: CASSTRAGTGDSGANVLTF. CDR3 nucleotides: TGTGCCAGCTCAACTCGAGCCGGGACAGGAGACTCTGGGGCCAACGTCCTGACTTTC.